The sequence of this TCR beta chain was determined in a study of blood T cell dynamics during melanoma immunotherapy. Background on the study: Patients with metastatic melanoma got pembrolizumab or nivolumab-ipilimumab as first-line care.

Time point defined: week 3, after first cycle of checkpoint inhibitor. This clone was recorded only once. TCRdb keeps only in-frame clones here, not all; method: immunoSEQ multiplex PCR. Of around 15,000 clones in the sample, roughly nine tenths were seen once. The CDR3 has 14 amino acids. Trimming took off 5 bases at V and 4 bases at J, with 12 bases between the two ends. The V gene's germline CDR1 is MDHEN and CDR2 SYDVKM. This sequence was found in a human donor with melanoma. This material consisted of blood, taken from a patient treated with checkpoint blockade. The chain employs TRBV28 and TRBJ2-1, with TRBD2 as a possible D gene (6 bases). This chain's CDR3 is CASSMPGLYNEQFF. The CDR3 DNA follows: TGTGCCAGCAGTATGCCGGGACTGTACAATGAGCAGTTCTTC.